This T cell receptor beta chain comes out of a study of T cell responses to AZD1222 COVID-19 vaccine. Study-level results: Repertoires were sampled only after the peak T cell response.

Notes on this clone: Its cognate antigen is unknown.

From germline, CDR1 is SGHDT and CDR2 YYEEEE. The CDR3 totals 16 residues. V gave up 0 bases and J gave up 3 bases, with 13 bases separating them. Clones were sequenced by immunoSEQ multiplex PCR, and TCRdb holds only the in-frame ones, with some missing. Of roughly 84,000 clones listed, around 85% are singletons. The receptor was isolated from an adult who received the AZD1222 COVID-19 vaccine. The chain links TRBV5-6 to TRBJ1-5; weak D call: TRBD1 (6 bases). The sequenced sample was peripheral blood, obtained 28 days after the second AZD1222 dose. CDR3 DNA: TGTGCCAGCAGCTTGGAAGGGGGGGACAACAATCAGCCCCAGCATTTT. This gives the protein CASSLEGGDNNQPQHF.